Detailed here is one TCR beta chain. This specimen comes from a study of T cell responses to AZD1222 COVID-19 vaccine. The assay was immunoSEQ multiplex PCR, and TCRdb's table has in-frame clones only and misses some. The sample holds just over 90,000 clones, roughly nine tenths seen once. The CDR3 has 15 residues. The germline V gene encodes CDR1 SGHDN and CDR2 FVKESK. Trimming took 8 bases from V and 2 from J, leaving 13 bases between them. This receptor was taken from an adult who received the AZD1222 COVID-19 vaccine. V and J are TRBV14 and TRBJ2-6; the D gene is possibly TRBD1 (6 bases). This specimen was peripheral blood, taken 28 days after the second AZD1222 dose. CDR3 bases: TGTGCCAGCTTCGCCAGGGGAACTGGGGCCAACGTCCTGACTTTC. This translates into CASFARGTGANVLTF. The full variable domain, rest sourced from reference TRBV14 and TRBJ2-6, is EAGVTQFPSHSVIEKGQTVTLRCDPISGHDNLYWYRRVMGKEIKFLLHFVKESKQDESGMPNNRFLAERTGGTYSTLKVQPAELEDSGVYFCASFARGTGANVLTFGAGSRLTVL.